The rows below give T cell receptor beta chains drawn from one sample of a study of T cell repertoires in cytomegalovirus infection. The antigens these receptors bind are not known. TCRdb re-called the reads with MiXCR, one entry per CDR3 protein. The sample lists around 71,000 distinct CDR3 sequences; approximately 22% were seen once. The material was CD8+ T cells from cultured PBMCs, obtained from culture after CMV antigen stimulation. These receptors originate from a human donor in good health (CMV status not recorded). Some clones in this sample may be carry-over from other donors' samples. Both conserved end residues are part of each CDR3. Each record gives: J gene, V gene, clone size, D gene, CDR3 protein, CDR3 DNA. D genes are given only for firm matches. A row's size may be missing; if present it is once, few, many or a size class.

TRBJ2-2	TRBV2	few	-	CATYRANTGELFF	TGTGCCACATACAGGGCGAACACCGGGGAGCTGTTTTTT
TRBJ1-2	TRBV4-3	-	-	CASSHRESDGYTF	TGCGCCAGCAGCCACAGGGAATCAGATGGCTACACCTTC
TRBJ1-5	TRBV7-2	few	-	CASSLAGDQPQHF	TGTGCCAGCAGCTTAGCAGGGGATCAGCCCCAGCATTTT
TRBJ1-1	TRBV6-1	-	-	CASRPTRVPEAFF	TGTGCCAGCAGACCCACCAGGGTCCCTGAAGCTTTCTTT
TRBJ2-3	TRBV12-3/TRBV12-4	few	TRBD2	CASSLEALAGARNTQYF	TGTGCCAGCAGTTTAGAGGCCCTAGCGGGGGCGAGGAATACGCAGTATTTT
TRBJ2-1	TRBV7-2	-	TRBD2	CASSSNSGGVYEQFF	TGTGCCAGCAGCTCAAATAGCGGGGGGGTATATGAGCAGTTCTTC
TRBJ2-3	TRBV4-1	few	-	CASRPRDGGYTDTQYF	TGCGCCAGCAGACCCAGGGACGGAGGATACACAGATACGCAGTATTTT
TRBJ1-1	TRBV28	-	-	CASSPQVENTEAFF	TGTGCCAGCAGTCCCCAGGTAGAGAACACTGAAGCTTTCTTT
TRBJ1-1	TRBV27	few	-	CASILSRGNTEAFF	TGTGCCAGCATCTTATCGAGAGGTAACACTGAAGCTTTCTTT
TRBJ2-7	TRBV7-9	-	TRBD2	CASSPPGGDSYEQYF	TGTGCCAGCAGCCCACCGGGGGGAGACAGCTACGAGCAGTACTTC
TRBJ2-3	TRBV19	few	-	CASSMFSGSTDTQYF	TGTGCCAGTAGTATGTTCTCAGGGAGCACAGATACGCAGTATTTT
TRBJ1-5	TRBV12-3/TRBV12-4	-	-	CASSFQRTGQPQHF	TGTGCCAGCAGTTTTCAACGTACAGGTCAGCCCCAGCATTTT
TRBJ2-7	TRBV12-3/TRBV12-4	-	-	CASSLTGSRDEQYF	TGTGCCAGCAGCTTAACCGGGAGTCGGGACGAGCAGTACTTC
TRBJ2-7	TRBV7-9	many	-	CASTEGSSYEQYF	TGTGCCAGCACGGAGGGGAGCTCCTACGAGCAGTACTTC
TRBJ1-6	TRBV7-2	few	-	CASSLRGVIYNSPLHF	TGTGCCAGCAGCTTAAGGGGCGTAATATATAATTCACCCCTCCACTTT
TRBJ2-3	TRBV6-1	few	-	CASSPVEDTQYF	TGTGCCAGCAGTCCTGTCGAAGATACGCAGTATTTT
TRBJ1-4	TRBV29-1	-	TRBD1	CSVEGGRGPRKLFF	TGCAGCGTTGAAGGTGGCAGGGGGCCTCGAAAACTGTTTTTT
TRBJ1-1	TRBV5-5	-	TRBD1	CASSGTGVNEAFF	TGTGCCAGCAGCGGGACAGGGGTAAATGAAGCTTTCTTT
TRBJ1-6	TRBV7-2	few	TRBD1	CASSPGGGGSPLHF	TGTGCCAGCAGTCCAGGGGGCGGAGGTTCACCCCTCCACTTT
TRBJ2-1	TRBV28	-	TRBD1	CASSSGGAYNEQFF	TGTGCCAGCAGTTCAGGGGGCGCCTACAATGAGCAGTTCTTC
TRBJ1-5	TRBV6-5	-	-	CASSYGRGNQPQHF	TGTGCCAGCAGTTACGGCAGGGGCAATCAGCCCCAGCATTTT
TRBJ2-3	TRBV10-3	-	TRBD1	CAISESPGTGGRTDTQYF	TGTGCCATCAGTGAATCCCCGGGGACAGGGGGCCGCACAGATACGCAGTATTTT
TRBJ2-3	TRBV4-1	few	TRBD1	CASSEPYRGRADTQYF	TGCGCCAGCAGCGAACCCTACAGGGGGCGAGCAGATACGCAGTATTTT
TRBJ1-6	TRBV7-9	few	-	CASSSVGLPSPPLHF	TGTGCCAGCAGCTCGGTAGGCCTTCCTTCGCCACCCCTCCACTTT
TRBJ2-7	TRBV7-9	few	TRBD1	CASSHRTGSSYEQYF	TGTGCCAGCAGCCACCGGACAGGGAGCTCCTACGAGCAGTACTTC
TRBJ2-7	TRBV7-2	few	TRBD2	CASSLELAGGYEQYF	TGTGCCAGCAGCTTAGAACTAGCGGGGGGATACGAGCAGTACTTC
TRBJ1-2	TRBV7-9	few	-	CASSMDGRYNYGYTF	TGTGCCAGCAGCATGGACGGTCGGTATAACTATGGCTACACCTTC
TRBJ2-1	TRBV19	few	-	CASSIASYNEQFF	TGTGCCAGTAGTATTGCCTCCTACAATGAGCAGTTCTTC
TRBJ1-1	TRBV6-6	-	TRBD1	CASSYEDRAYEAFF	TGTGCCAGCAGCTACGAGGACAGGGCCTATGAAGCTTTCTTT
TRBJ1-4	TRBV7-2	few	-	CASSQSGTGNEKLFF	TGTGCCAGCAGCCAATCCGGGACGGGTAATGAAAAACTGTTTTTT
TRBJ1-1	TRBV4-1	few	-	CASSQARGRNTEAFF	TGCGCCAGCAGCCAAGCGCGGGGGAGGAACACTGAAGCTTTCTTT
TRBJ2-7	TRBV6-6	-	TRBD1	CASSEGALYEQYF	TGTGCCAGCAGTGAGGGGGCACTCTACGAGCAGTACTTC
TRBJ2-7	TRBV4-2	-	-	CASSQVEGVSYEQYF	TGTGCCAGCAGCCAAGTGGAGGGGGTCAGCTACGAGCAGTACTTC
TRBJ1-5	TRBV28	few	TRBD1	CASSLRDRVAEPQHF	TGTGCCAGCAGTTTAAGGGACAGGGTTGCGGAGCCCCAGCATTTT
TRBJ2-3	TRBV5-5	few	-	CASSLRGALTDTQYF	TGTGCCAGCAGCTTGAGAGGGGCATTGACAGATACGCAGTATTTT
TRBJ1-2	TRBV6-5	-	TRBD1	CASSPGTGPMVYGYTF	TGTGCCAGCAGCCCCGGGACAGGGCCTATGGTGTATGGCTACACCTTC
TRBJ2-5	TRBV7-9	-	-	CASSLQSQTQYF	TGTGCCAGCAGCTTACAGTCCCAGACCCAGTACTTC
TRBJ2-5	TRBV6-2/TRBV6-3	-	-	CASSTDRQETQYF	TGTGCCAGCAGTACCGACAGGCAAGAGACCCAGTACTTC
TRBJ1-1	TRBV6-2/TRBV6-3	few	-	CATRTGPTNTEAFF	TGTGCCACTAGGACGGGACCCACGAACACTGAAGCTTTCTTT
TRBJ1-6	TRBV7-6	few	-	CASSAKDSIDSPLHF	TGTGCCAGCAGCGCCAAGGACAGTATCGATTCACCCCTCCACTTT
TRBJ2-1	TRBV7-2	few	TRBD1	CASSTRDRVDNEQFF	TGTGCCAGCAGCACGAGGGACAGGGTAGACAATGAGCAGTTCTTC
TRBJ2-1	TRBV27	few	TRBD2	CASSSSALAGGYSNEQFF	TGTGCCAGCAGTTCCTCCGCACTAGCGGGGGGCTACAGTAATGAGCAGTTCTTC
TRBJ2-2	TRBV12-3/TRBV12-4	-	-	CASSQPGDGTGELFF	TGTGCCAGCAGCCAACCCGGGGATGGCACCGGGGAGCTGTTTTTT
TRBJ1-6	TRBV5-6	few	-	CASSLGRGFNSPLHF	TGTGCCAGCAGCTTGGGTCGTGGTTTCAATTCACCCCTCCACTTT
TRBJ1-2	TRBV7-9	few	TRBD1	CASSLGVDRDYGYTF	TGTGCCAGCAGCTTAGGTGTTGACAGGGACTATGGCTACACCTTC
TRBJ2-7	TRBV6-8	few	-	CASSLEPAYEQYF	TGTGCCAGCAGTCTGGAGCCGGCTTACGAGCAGTACTTC
TRBJ1-1	TRBV7-2	few	-	CASSLRGQVKTEAFF	TGTGCCAGCAGCCTCCGGGGCCAGGTCAAGACTGAAGCTTTCTTT
TRBJ2-1	TRBV7-2	few	-	CASSLMRTSSHEQFF	TGTGCCAGCAGCTTAATGCGGACTTCAAGCCATGAGCAGTTCTTC
TRBJ1-1	TRBV7-9	many	-	CASSWWTENTEAFF	TGTGCCAGCAGCTGGTGGACAGAGAACACTGAAGCTTTCTTT